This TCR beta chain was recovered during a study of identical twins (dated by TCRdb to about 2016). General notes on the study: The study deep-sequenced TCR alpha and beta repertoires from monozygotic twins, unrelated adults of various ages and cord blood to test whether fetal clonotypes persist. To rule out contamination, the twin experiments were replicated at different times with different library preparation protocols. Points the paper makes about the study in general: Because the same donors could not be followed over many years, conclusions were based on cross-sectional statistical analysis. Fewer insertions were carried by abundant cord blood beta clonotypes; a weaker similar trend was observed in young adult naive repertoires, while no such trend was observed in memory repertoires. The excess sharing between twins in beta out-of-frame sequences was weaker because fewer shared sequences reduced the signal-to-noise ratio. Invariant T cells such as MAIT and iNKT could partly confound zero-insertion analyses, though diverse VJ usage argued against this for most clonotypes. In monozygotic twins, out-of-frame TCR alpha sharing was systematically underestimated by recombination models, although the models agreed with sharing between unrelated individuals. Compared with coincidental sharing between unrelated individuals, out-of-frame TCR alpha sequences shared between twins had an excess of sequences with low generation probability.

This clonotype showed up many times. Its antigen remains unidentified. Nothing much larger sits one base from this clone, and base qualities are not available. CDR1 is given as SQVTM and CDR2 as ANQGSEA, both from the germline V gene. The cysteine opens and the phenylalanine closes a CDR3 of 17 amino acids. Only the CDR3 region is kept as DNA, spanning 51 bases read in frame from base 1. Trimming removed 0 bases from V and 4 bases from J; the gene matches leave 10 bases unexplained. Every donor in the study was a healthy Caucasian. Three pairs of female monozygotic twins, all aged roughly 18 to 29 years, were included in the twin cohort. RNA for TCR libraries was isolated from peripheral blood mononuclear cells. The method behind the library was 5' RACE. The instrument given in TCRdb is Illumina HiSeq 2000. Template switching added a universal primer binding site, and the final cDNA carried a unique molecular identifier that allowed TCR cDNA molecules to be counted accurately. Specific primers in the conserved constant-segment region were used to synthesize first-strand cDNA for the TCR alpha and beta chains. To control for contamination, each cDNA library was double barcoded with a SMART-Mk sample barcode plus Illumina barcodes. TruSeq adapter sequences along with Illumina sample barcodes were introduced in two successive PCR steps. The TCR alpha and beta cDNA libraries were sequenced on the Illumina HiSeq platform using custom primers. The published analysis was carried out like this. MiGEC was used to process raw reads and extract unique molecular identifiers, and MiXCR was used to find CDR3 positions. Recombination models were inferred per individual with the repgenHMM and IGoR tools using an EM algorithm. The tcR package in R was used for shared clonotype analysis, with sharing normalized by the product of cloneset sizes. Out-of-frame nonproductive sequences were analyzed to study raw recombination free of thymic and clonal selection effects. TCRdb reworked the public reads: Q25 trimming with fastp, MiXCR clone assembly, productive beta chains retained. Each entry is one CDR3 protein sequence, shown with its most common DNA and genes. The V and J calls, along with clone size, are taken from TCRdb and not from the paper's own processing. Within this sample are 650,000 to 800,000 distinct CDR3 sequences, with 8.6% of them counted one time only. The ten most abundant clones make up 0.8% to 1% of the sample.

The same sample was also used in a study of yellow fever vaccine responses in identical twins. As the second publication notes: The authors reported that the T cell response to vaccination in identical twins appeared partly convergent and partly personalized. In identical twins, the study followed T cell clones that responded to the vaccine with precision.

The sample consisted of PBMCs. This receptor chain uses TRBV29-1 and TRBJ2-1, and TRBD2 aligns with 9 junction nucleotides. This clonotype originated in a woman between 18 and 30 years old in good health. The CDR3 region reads CSVEDLGAGGIYNEQFF. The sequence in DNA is TGCAGCGTTGAAGATCTAGGGGCGGGAGGGATATACAATGAGCAGTTCTTC.